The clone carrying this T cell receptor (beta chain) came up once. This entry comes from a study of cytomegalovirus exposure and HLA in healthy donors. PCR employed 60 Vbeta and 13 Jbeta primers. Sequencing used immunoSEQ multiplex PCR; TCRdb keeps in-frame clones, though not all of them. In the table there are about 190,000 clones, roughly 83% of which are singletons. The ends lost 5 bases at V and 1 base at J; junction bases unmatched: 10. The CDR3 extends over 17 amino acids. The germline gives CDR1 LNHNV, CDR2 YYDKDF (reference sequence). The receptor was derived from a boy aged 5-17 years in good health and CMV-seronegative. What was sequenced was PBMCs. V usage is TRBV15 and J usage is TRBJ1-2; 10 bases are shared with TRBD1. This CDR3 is CATSAGQGEDYNYGYTF. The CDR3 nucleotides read TGTGCCACCAGCGCAGGACAGGGGGAAGATTATAACTATGGCTACACCTTC.